This is a list of T cell receptor beta chains from one sample in a study of blood T cell repertoires in COVID-19. Generated by immunoSEQ multiplex PCR, the TCRdb table keeps only in-frame clones and is missing some. The table lists some 200,000 clones, about 88% of them singletons, with about 6.3% in the top ten. The sample comprised peripheral blood. The receptors shown here come from a middle-aged man with active or convalescent COVID-19. Each CDR3 is given with its conserved first and last residue. The D gene is left open where the match is weak. Size tells how often a clone was seen (once, few, many) or the class of an expanded clone, and some rows leave it out.

clone size	V gene	D gene	J gene	CDR3 protein	CDR3 DNA
.	TRBV7-8	TRBD1	TRBJ1-1	CASSPYPRDRGAGTEAFF	TGTGCCAGCAGCCCATACCCCCGGGACAGGGGAGCAGGGACTGAAGCTTTCTTT
.	TRBV6-6	.	TRBJ1-1	CASSSDRRTEAFF	TGTGCCAGCAGTTCGGACAGACGGACTGAAGCTTTCTTT
.	TRBV14	.	TRBJ1-6	CASSQQTGLNSPLHF	TGTGCCAGCAGCCAACAGACTGGATTAAATTCACCCCTCCACTTT
.	TRBV7-9	TRBD2	TRBJ2-1	CASSLFAGVLNEQFF	TGTGCCAGCAGCTTGTTTGCGGGAGTTTTGAATGAGCAGTTCTTC
.	TRBV28	TRBD1	TRBJ1-3	CASSPQGAGRNTIYF	TGTGCCAGCAGTCCGCAGGGGGCTGGACGAAACACCATATATTTT
.	TRBV19	TRBD1	TRBJ1-5	CATNPDRDQPQHF	TGTGCCACGAACCCGGACAGGGACCAGCCCCAGCATTTT
.	TRBV2	TRBD1	TRBJ2-3	CASTLRGDRGTDTQYF	TGTGCCAGCACCCTAAGGGGGGACAGGGGCACAGATACGCAGTATTTT
.	TRBV14	.	TRBJ1-1	CASSQLDSPNTEAFF	TGTGCCAGCAGCCAACTCGACTCCCCGAACACTGAAGCTTTCTTT
.	TRBV11-2	.	TRBJ1-1	CASSLVQNTEAFF	TGTGCCAGCAGCTTAGTACAGAACACTGAAGCTTTCTTT
.	TRBV19	.	TRBJ1-1	CASSTGETEAFF	TGTGCCAGTAGTACAGGGGAGACTGAAGCTTTCTTT
.	TRBV18	TRBD1	TRBJ2-5	CASSSRQGAPETQYF	TGTGCCAGCTCATCTAGACAGGGGGCGCCGGAGACCCAGTACTTC
once	TRBV9	.	TRBJ1-3	CASSVEQSGNTIYF	TGTGCCAGCAGCGTAGAACAGTCTGGAAACACCATATATTTT
.	TRBV25-1	.	TRBJ1-1	CASSAISGTLNTEAFF	TGTGCCAGCAGTGCCATATCCGGGACATTGAACACTGAAGCTTTCTTT
.	TRBV29-1	TRBD2	TRBJ2-7	CSVGLAGGSSEQYF	TGCAGCGTAGGACTAGCGGGAGGTTCTTCCGAGCAGTACTTC
.	TRBV5-5	.	TRBJ2-7	CASSLVGSSYEQYF	TGTGCCAGCAGCTTGGTCGGGAGCTCCTACGAGCAGTACTTC
few	TRBV7-9	.	TRBJ1-1	CASMANTEAFF	TGTGCCAGCATGGCGAACACTGAAGCTTTCTTT
.	TRBV25-1	.	TRBJ1-3	CASSEYEPGGGNTIYF	TGTGCCAGCAGTGAATATGAACCGGGTGGCGGAAACACCATATATTTT
.	TRBV11-2	.	TRBJ1-5	CASSLSGGFGNQPQHF	TGTGCCAGCAGCTTAAGCGGGGGTTTTGGCAATCAGCCCCAGCATTTT
once	TRBV11-2	.	TRBJ1-2	CASSLTDSNWGYTF	TGTGCCAGCAGCTTAACAGATTCTAACTGGGGCTACACCTTC
.	TRBV4-1	.	TRBJ2-1	CASSQVPGLSYNEQFF	TGCGCCAGCAGCCAAGTCCCAGGGTTGTCCTACAATGAGCAGTTCTTC
.	TRBV12-5	.	TRBJ1-5	CASGDPPGQPQHF	TGTGCTAGTGGTGACCCGCCCGGGCAGCCCCAGCATTTT
once	TRBV9	.	TRBJ1-1	CASSAGTSNTEAFF	TGTGCCAGCAGCGCAGGGACATCGAACACTGAAGCTTTCTTT
once	TRBV7-2	.	TRBJ2-5	CASSPTLQETQYF	TGTGCCAGCAGCCCGACACTCCAAGAGACCCAGTACTTC
.	TRBV11-3	TRBD2	TRBJ2-7	CASSLFLAGVHEQYF	TGTGCCAGCAGCTTATTTCTAGCGGGAGTTCACGAGCAGTACTTC
.	TRBV27	TRBD2	TRBJ2-7	CASSPRGRGNEQYF	TGTGCCAGCAGTCCCCGCGGGAGGGGCAACGAGCAGTACTTC
.	TRBV30	TRBD2	TRBJ2-3	CAGTGTSSRNTQYF	TGTGCCGGAACCGGGACTAGCAGTCGGAATACGCAGTATTTT
once	TRBV7-3	.	TRBJ1-1	CASSLMYSNTEAFF	TGTGCCAGCAGCTTAATGTACAGTAACACTGAAGCTTTCTTT
.	TRBV18	.	TRBJ2-2	CASSPGGDTGELFF	TGTGCCAGCTCACCCGGAGGGGACACCGGGGAGCTGTTTTTT
.	TRBV7-2	.	TRBJ2-5	CASSFRPQGIETQYF	TGTGCCAGCAGCTTTAGACCACAGGGAATCGAGACCCAGTACTTC
.	TRBV5-5	.	TRBJ2-1	CASSLDSLNEQFF	TGTGCCAGCAGCTTAGACAGTCTGAATGAGCAGTTCTTC
.	TRBV7-9	TRBD2	TRBJ2-5	CASSIRLAELYQETQYF	TGTGCCAGCAGTATTAGACTAGCGGAACTCTACCAAGAGACCCAGTACTTC
.	TRBV10-2	TRBD2	TRBJ2-1	CASREAGIRNNEQFF	TGCGCCAGCAGGGAAGCGGGGATCAGGAACAATGAGCAGTTCTTC
.	TRBV7-6	.	TRBJ1-2	CAILRGGGYGYTF	TGTGCCATCTTGAGGGGAGGGGGGTATGGCTACACCTTC